This T cell receptor (beta chain) was captured by sequencing in a study of spatial heterogeneity in lung cancer. General study results and limits: Mutation tallies in tumors tracked expanded intratumoral alpha and beta TCR counts.

Germline V lookup: CDR1 SQVTM, CDR2 ANQGSEA. The CDR3 runs to 14 residues. V lost 6 bases, J lost 2 bases, and 17 bases lay in between. TCR cDNA molecules each carried a unique molecular identifier. TCRdb itself ran the 5' RACE reads through MiXCR, one entry per CDR3 protein. The sample lists about 7,900 distinct CDR3 sequences; 6% to 9% were seen once. This clonotype appeared many times. Its antigen remains unknown. This beta chain was picked up by a library intended for alpha chains and is off target, so its count carries little meaning. Regarding time point: sample taken at primary tumor resection. Unsorted whole RNA of tumor, nontumor lung or frozen PBMC was sequenced.

The rearrangement joins TRBV29-1 to TRBJ2-7; possibly TRBD1 for D (5 bases). The origin of this receptor is a female donor with early-stage non-small cell lung cancer. Sequenced here: lung tumor tissue, sampled at surgery. Here the CDR3 DNA reads TGCAGCGTGCCCGTGGGCAGGGCTCCCTACGAGCAGTACTTC. Translating gives CSVPVGRAPYEQYF.